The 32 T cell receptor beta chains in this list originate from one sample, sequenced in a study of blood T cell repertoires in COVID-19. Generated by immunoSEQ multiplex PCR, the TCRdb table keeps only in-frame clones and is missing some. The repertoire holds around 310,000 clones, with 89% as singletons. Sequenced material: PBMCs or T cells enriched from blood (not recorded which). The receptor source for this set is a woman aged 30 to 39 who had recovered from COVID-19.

The CDR3 loop is CASSFGTANTEAFF. CDR3 nucleotides: TGTGCCAGCAGCTTCGGGACAGCTAACACTGAAGCTTTCTTT. V gene TRBV7-9 combines with J gene TRBJ1-1; 7 positions match TRBD1. The V segment lost 3 bases and the J segment 2 bases; nucleotides outside the gene matches: 3. From germline, CDR1 is SEHNR and CDR2 FQNEAQ (reference sequence). There are 14 residues in the CDR3.

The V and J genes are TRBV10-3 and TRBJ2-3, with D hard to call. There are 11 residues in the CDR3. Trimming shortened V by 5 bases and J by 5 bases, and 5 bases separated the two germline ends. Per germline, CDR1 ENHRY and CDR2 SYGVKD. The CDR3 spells CAISFRDTQYF. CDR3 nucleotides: TGTGCCATCAGTTTCCGAGATACGCAGTATTTT.

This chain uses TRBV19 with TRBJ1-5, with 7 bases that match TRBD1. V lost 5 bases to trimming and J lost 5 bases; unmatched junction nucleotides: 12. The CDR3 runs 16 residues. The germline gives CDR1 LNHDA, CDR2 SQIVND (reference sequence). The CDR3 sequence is CASSLPTGMSDQPQHF. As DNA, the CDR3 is TGTGCCAGTAGTCTACCGACAGGGATGTCTGATCAGCCCCAGCATTTT.

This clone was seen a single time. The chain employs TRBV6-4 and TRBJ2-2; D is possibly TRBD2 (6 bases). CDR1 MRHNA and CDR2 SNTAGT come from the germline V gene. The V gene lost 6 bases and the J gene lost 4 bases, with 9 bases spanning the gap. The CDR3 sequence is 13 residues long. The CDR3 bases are TGTGCCAGCAGCGGGAGCCGCACCGGGGAGCTGTTTTTT. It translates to CASSGSRTGELFF.

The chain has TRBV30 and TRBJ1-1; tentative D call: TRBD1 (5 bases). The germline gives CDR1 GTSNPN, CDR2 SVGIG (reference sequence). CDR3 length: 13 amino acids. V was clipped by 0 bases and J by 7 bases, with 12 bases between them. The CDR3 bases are TGTGCCTGGAGTGTGGCGGGACGCCTTGAAGCTTTCTTT. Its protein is CAWSVAGRLEAFF.

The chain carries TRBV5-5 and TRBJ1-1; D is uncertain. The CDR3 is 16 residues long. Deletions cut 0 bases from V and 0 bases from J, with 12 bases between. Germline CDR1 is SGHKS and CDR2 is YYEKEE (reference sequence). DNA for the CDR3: TGTGCCAGCAGCTTGGTTTCAGTTCCAATGAACACTGAAGCTTTCTTT. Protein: CASSLVSVPMNTEAFF.

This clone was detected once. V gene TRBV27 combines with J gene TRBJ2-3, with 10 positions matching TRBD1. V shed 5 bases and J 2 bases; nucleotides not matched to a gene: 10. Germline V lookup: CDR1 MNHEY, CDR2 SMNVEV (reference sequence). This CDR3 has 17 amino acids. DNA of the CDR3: TGTGCCAGCAGTCCTTCGGGACAGGGGCATCTCACAGATACGCAGTATTTT. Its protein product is CASSPSGQGHLTDTQYF.

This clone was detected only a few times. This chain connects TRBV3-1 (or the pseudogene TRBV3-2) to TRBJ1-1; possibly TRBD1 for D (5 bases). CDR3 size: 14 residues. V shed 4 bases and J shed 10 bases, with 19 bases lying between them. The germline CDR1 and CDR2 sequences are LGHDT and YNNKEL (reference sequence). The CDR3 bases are TGTGCCAGCAGCCCTGACCCGATCAGGGTTAGAGCTTTCTTT. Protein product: CASSPDPIRVRAFF.

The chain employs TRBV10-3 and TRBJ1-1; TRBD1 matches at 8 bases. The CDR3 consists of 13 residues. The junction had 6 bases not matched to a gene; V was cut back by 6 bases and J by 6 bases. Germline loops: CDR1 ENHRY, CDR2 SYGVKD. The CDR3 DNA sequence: TGTGCCATCAGGGAACAGGGGGAGGCTGAAGCTTTCTTT. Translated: CAIREQGEAEAFF.

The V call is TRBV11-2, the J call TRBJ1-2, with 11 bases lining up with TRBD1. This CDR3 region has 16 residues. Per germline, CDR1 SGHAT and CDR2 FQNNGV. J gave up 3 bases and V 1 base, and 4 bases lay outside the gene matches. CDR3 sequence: CASSLAPGQGDYGYTF. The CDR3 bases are TGTGCCAGCAGCTTAGCGCCGGGACAGGGGGACTATGGCTACACCTTC.

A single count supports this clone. The CDR3 DNA follows: TGTGCCAGCAGCTCCCCGGGCTCCTACAATGAGCAGTTCTTC. Translation: CASSSPGSYNEQFF. This chain connects TRBV5-5 to TRBJ2-1; unclear D gene. Germline V gene sequence: CDR1 SGHKS, CDR2 YYEKEE (reference sequence). Deletions cut 3 bases from V and 0 bases from J, with 7 bases between. The CDR3 sequence is 14 residues long.

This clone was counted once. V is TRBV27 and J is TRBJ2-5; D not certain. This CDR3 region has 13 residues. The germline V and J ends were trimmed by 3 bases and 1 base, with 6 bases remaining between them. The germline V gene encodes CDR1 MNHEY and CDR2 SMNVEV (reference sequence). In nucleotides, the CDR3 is TGTGCCAGCAGTTTTTCCAGCCAAGAGACCCAGTACTTC. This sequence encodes CASSFSSQETQYF.

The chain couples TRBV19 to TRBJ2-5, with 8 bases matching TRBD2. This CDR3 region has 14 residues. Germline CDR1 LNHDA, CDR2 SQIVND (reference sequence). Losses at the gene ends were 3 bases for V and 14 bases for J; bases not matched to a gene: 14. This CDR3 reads CASSIRVPAGATYF. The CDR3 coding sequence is TGTGCCAGTAGTATCAGGGTCCCAGCGGGAGCAACTTACTTC.

The CDR3 nucleotides read TGTGCCAGTAGTTTCGGGGTACGTAGCAATCAGCCCCAGCATTTT. Protein product: CASSFGVRSNQPQHF. The V and J genes are TRBV19 and TRBJ1-5, with D unclear. The ends were cut back, 5 bases at V and 0 bases at J, with 11 bases in the middle. This CDR3 region has 15 residues. Germline lookup yields CDR1 LNHDA and CDR2 SQIVND (reference sequence).

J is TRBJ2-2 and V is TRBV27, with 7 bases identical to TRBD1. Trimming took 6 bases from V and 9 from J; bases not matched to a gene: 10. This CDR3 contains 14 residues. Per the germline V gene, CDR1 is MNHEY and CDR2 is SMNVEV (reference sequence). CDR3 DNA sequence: TGTGCCAGCAGAGATACAGGGGCCGCCCGGGAGCTGTTTTTT. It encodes CASRDTGAARELFF.

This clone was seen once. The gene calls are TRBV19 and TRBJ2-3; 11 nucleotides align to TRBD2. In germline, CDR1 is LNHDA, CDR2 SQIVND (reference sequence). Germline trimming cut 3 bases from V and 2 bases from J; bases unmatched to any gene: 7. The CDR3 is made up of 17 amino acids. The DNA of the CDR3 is TGTGCCAGTAGTATCGGGGGGACTAGCGGCTTCACAGATACGCAGTATTTT. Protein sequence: CASSIGGTSGFTDTQYF.

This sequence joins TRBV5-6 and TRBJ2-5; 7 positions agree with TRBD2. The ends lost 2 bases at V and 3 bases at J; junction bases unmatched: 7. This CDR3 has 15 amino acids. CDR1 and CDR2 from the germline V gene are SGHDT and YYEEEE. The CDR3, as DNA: TGTGCCAGCAGCTTTCTAGCGGACAAAAAAGAGACCCAGTACTTC. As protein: CASSFLADKKETQYF. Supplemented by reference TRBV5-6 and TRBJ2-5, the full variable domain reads DAGVTQSPTHLIKTRGQQVTLRCSPKSGHDTVSWYQQALGQGPQFIFQYYEEEERQRGNFPDRFSGHQFPNYSSELNVNALLLGDSALYLCASSFLADKKETQYFGPGTRLLVL.

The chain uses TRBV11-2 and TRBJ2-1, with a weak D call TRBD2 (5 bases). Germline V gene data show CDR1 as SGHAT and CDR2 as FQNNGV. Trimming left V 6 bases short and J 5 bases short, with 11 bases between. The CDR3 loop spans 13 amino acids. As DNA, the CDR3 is TGTGCCAGCAGGAAACTAGTCCACAATGAGCAGTTCTTC. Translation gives CASRKLVHNEQFF.

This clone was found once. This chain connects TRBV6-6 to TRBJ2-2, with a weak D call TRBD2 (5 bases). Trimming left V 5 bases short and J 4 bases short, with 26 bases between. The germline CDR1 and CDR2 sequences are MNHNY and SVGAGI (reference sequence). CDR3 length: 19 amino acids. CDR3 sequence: CASSPITQSSGPGTGELFF. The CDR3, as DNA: TGTGCCAGCAGTCCAATCACCCAATCAAGCGGTCCCGGCACCGGGGAGCTGTTTTTT.

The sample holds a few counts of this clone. CDR3 in amino acids: CASSLVASGRFTYEQYF. The CDR3 nucleotides are TGCGCCAGCAGCTTGGTGGCTAGCGGGAGATTTACCTACGAGCAGTACTTC. The chain carries TRBV5-1 and TRBJ2-7; TRBD2 matches at 10 bases. The CDR3 loop spans 17 amino acids. J lost 2 bases, V lost 0 bases, and 8 bases had no gene match. Germline V gene data show CDR1 as SGHRS and CDR2 as YFSETQ.

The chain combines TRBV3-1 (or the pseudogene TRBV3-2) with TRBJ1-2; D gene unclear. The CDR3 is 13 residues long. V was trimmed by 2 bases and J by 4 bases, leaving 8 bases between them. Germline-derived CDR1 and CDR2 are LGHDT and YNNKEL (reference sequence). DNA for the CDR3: TGTGCCAGCAGCCAACTAGAGGGCTATGGCTACACCTTC. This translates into CASSQLEGYGYTF.

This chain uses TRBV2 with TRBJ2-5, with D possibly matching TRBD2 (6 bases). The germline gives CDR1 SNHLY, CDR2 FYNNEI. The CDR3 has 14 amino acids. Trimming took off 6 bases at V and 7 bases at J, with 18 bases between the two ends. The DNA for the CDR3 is TGTGCCAGCAGGCGGGACTCACAACGGGGGACCCAGTACTTC. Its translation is CASRRDSQRGTQYF.

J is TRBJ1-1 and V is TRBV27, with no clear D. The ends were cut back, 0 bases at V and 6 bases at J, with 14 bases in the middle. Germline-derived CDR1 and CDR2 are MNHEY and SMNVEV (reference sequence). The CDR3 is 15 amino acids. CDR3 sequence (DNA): TGTGCCAGCAGTTTATCTCGGGCAGGCGGGCCTGAAGCTTTCTTT. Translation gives CASSLSRAGGPEAFF.

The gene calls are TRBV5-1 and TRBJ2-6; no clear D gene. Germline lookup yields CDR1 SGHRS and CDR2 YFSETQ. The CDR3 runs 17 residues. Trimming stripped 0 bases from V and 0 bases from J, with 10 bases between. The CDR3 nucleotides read TGCGCCAGCAGCTTGGGCGCTGCCCGCTCTGGGGCCAACGTCCTGACTTTC. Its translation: CASSLGAARSGANVLTF. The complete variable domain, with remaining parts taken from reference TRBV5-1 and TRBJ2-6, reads KAGVTQTPRYLIKTRGQQVTLSCSPISGHRSVSWYQQTPGQGLQFLFEYFSETQRNKGNFPGRFSGRQFSNSRSEMNVSTLELGDSALYLCASSLGAARSGANVLTFGAGSRLTVL.

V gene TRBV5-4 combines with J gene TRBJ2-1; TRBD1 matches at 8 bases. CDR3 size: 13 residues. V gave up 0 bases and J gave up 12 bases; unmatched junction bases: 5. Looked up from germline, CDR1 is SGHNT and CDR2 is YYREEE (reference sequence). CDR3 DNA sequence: TGTGCCAGCAGCTTGGATCAGGGGGCGGTGCAGTTCTTC. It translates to CASSLDQGAVQFF. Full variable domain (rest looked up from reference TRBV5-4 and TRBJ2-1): ETGVTQSPTHLIKTRGQQVTLRCSSQSGHNTVSWYQQALGQGPQFIFQYYREEENGRGNFPPRFSGLQFPNYSSELNVNALELDDSALYLCASSLDQGAVQFFGPGTRLTVL.

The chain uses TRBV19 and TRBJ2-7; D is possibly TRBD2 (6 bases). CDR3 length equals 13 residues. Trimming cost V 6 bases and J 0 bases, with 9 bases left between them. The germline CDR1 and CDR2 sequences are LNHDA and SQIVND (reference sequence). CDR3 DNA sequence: TGTGCCAGTAGCTGGGACTCCTCCTACGAGCAGTACTTC. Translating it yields CASSWDSSYEQYF. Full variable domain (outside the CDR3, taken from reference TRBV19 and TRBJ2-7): DGGITQSPKYLFRKEGQNVTLSCEQNLNHDAMYWYRQDPGQGLRLIYYSQIVNDFQKGDIAEGYSVSREKKESFPLTVTSAQKNPTAFYLCASSWDSSYEQYFGPGTRLTVT.

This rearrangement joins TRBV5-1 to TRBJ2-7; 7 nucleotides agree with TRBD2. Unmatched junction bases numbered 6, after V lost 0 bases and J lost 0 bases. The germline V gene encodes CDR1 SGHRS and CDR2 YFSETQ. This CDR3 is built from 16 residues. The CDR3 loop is CASSLDGSGISYEQYF. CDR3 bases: TGCGCCAGCAGCTTGGATGGAAGCGGGATCTCCTACGAGCAGTACTTC.

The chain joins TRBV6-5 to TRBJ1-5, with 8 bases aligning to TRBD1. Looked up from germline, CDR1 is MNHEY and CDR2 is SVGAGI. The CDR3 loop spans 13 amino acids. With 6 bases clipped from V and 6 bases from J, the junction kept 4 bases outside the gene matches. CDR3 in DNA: TGTGCCAGCAGGCGGACAGGGTTTCAGCCCCAGCATTTT. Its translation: CASRRTGFQPQHF.

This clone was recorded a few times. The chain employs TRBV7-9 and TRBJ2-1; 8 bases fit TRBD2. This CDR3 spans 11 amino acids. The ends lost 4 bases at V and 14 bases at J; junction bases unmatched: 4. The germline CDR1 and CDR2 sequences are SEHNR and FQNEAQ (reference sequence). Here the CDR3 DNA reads TGTGCCAGCAGCTATAGCGGGAAAGAGTTCTTC. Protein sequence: CASSYSGKEFF.

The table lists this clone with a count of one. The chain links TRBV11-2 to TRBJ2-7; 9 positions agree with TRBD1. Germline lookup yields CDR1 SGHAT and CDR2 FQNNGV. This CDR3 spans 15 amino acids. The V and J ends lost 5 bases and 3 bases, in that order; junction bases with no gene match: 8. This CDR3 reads CASSPGQGPNYEQYF. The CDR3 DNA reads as TGTGCCAGCAGCCCAGGACAGGGGCCAAACTACGAGCAGTACTTC.

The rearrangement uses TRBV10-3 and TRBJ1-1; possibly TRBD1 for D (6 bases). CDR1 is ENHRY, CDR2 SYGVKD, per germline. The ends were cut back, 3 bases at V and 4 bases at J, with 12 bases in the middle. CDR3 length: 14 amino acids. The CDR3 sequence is CAISDPGGGTEAFF. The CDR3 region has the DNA TGTGCCATCAGTGACCCGGGAGGGGGCACTGAAGCTTTCTTT.

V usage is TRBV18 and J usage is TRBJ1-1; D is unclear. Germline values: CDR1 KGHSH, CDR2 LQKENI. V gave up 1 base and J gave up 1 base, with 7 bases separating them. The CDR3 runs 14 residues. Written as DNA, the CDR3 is TGTGCCAGCTCACCACTCACAGCGAACACTGAAGCTTTCTTT. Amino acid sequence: CASSPLTANTEAFF.